The source of this TCR beta chain is a study of T-cell reconstitution after alpha-beta-depleted transplantation in children. This clonotype was detected many times. This CDR3 spans 14 amino acids. V lost 7 bases to trimming and J lost 4 bases, with 19 bases between them. Per the germline V gene, CDR1 is SQVTM and CDR2 is ANQGSEA. Unique molecular identifiers were used in preparing the TCRbeta library. TCRdb re-called the PCR reads through MiXCR, storing one row per CDR3 protein. The repertoire holds roughly 220,000 distinct CDR3 sequences, with over 9.5% as singletons. The input for sequencing was PBMCs from the stem cell graft donor, taken from the stem cell graft. V and J are TRBV29-1 and TRBJ1-1; D perhaps matches TRBD1 (6 bases). This sequence originates from a human donor who donated a stem cell graft to a child with SCID. CDR3 nucleotide sequence: TGCAGCGCCAACCCACGGGGGCGCGGCACTGAAGCTTTCTTT. The encoded protein is CSANPRGRGTEAFF.